This is a list of T cell receptor beta chains from one sample in a study of cytomegalovirus exposure and HLA in healthy donors. The data were produced by immunoSEQ multiplex PCR, yet TCRdb's version contains in-frame clones alone and is incomplete. The sample records approximately 280,000 clones, more than 75% being singletons. Sequenced sample: PBMCs. Source of these receptors: a woman in her late teens or twenties in good health and CMV-seronegative. Both conserved end residues are trimmed from each CDR3.

>TRBJ2-2|TRBV1
TSSQVTSRGTGELF
>TRBJ1-2|TRBV2
ASSTPGQGVGYGYT
>TRBJ1-5|TRBV28
ASSPRGYSNQPQH
>TRBJ2-3|TRBV5-6
ASSRLGQGSLPNTQY
>TRBJ2-6|TRBV28
ASSFGLSGANVLT
>TRBJ1-2|TRBV15
ATSRNIEGGYGYT
>TRBJ2-2|TRBV19
ASSGSLLAGANTGELF
>TRBJ2-1|TRBV16
ASSLLDYSYNEQF
>TRBJ2-7|TRBV18
ASSPGSLEQY
>TRBJ1-2|TRBV5-1
ASSLRQGERGYT
>TRBJ2-7|TRBV30
AWSYWTGRLSYEQY
>TRBJ1-1|TRBV7-9
ASSTYRGTEAF
>TRBJ2-7|TRBV15
ATSQMRKGDEQY
>TRBJ2-3|TRBV7-3
ASSQRPILAGVADTQY
>TRBJ2-2|TRBV2
ASRGLVGGTGELF
>TRBJ2-3|TRBV6-1
ASSERGYTDTQY
>TRBJ2-5|TRBV20-1
SARVRETQY
>TRBJ2-7|TRBV9
ASSVDLAGVKSEQY
>TRBJ2-5|TRBV11-3
ASSLTERETQY
>TRBJ2-2|TRBV28
ASSHPRGGSRELF
>TRBJ2-3|TRBV19
ASSVGGKVADTQY
>TRBJ2-1|TRBV5-6
ASSSGLANYNEQF
>TRBJ1-2|TRBV10-3
AIGDRVTRGYGYT
>TRBJ2-2|TRBV5-1
ASSLVAGVNTGELF
>TRBJ2-1|TRBV30
AWTPDGSAYNEQF
>TRBJ2-1|TRBV9
ASSRAGREIRNEQF
>TRBJ2-2|TRBV10-3
AISSLAGDGELF